A selection of T cell receptor beta chains follows, all from one sample in a study of metastatic and nonmetastatic thyroid tumors. TCRdb reanalyzed the PCR reads with MiXCR. The profile shows approximately 17,000 clones, around 30% of them singletons. The material sequenced was tumor tissue. The receptors shown here come from a female donor with papillary thyroid cancer or a benign thyroid nodule (not recorded which). Some clones in this sample may be carry-over from other donors' samples. The CDR3 runs from the conserved cysteine through the conserved F or W. The D gene is left open where the match is weak. Where a row states a size, it is once, few, many or the class of an expanded clone; other rows omit it.

>TRBJ2-7|.|.|TRBV6-1
CASSAVPPSWESYEQYF
TGTGCCAGCAGTGCAGTGCCCCCTAGTTGGGAATCCTACGAGCAGTACTTC
>TRBJ2-5|TRBD1|many|TRBV20-1
CSADRGETQYF
TGCAGTGCCGACAGGGGAGAGACCCAGTACTTC
>TRBJ1-4|TRBD1|many|TRBV6-6
CASSYSYRGDEKLFF
TGTGCCAGCAGTTACTCTTACAGGGGGGATGAAAAACTGTTTTTT
>TRBJ2-2|TRBD2|.|TRBV6-1
CASSAGTSADGELFF
TGTGCCAGCAGCGCCGGGACTAGCGCGGACGGGGAGCTGTTTTTT
>TRBJ2-7|.|few|TRBV20-1
CSARAAYEQYF
TGCAGTGCTAGAGCCGCCTACGAGCAGTACTTC
>TRBJ2-4|.|.|TRBV16
CASSPPKEGQRNIQYF
TGTGCCAGCAGCCCCCCCAAGGAGGGCCAACGAAACATTCAGTACTTC
>TRBJ1-2|.|.|TRBV29-1
CSAPRGQGGGYTF
TGCAGCGCTCCCCGGGGGCAGGGAGGGGGCTACACCTTC
>TRBJ2-1|.|.|TRBV6-2/TRBV6-3
CVSIRGRILYNEQFF
TGTGTCAGCATCCGCGGACGGATCCTTTACAATGAGCAGTTCTTC
>TRBJ1-5|.|.|TRBV19
CASNGGISRSNQPQHF
TGTGCCAGTAATGGGGGGATTAGCCGTAGCAATCAGCCCCAGCATTTT
>TRBJ2-5|.|many|TRBV18
CASSPPSGQETQYF
TGTGCCAGCTCACCACCGTCCGGACAAGAGACCCAGTACTTC
>TRBJ2-6|.|many|TRBV7-2
CASSSQSGGANVLTF
TGTGCCAGCAGCTCCCAGAGTGGGGGGGCCAACGTCCTGACTTTC
>TRBJ2-1|TRBD2|medium-sized|TRBV5-5
CASSLREGHNEQFF
TGTGCCAGCAGCCTTAGGGAGGGGCACAATGAGCAGTTCTTC
>TRBJ2-7|TRBD1|.|TRBV10-3
CAISDPLVGGGEQYF
TGTGCCATCAGTGACCCGCTCGTAGGGGGCGGCGAGCAGTACTTC
>TRBJ1-1|.|.|TRBV19
CASTVGWASEAFF
TGTGCCAGTACAGTCGGATGGGCCAGCGAAGCTTTCTTT
>TRBJ2-1|TRBD1|many|TRBV7-9
CASSPGQGASYNEQFF
TGTGCCAGCAGCCCGGGACAGGGTGCTTCCTACAATGAGCAGTTCTTC
>TRBJ1-1|.|few|TRBV5-4
CASSPAGGDDTEAFF
TGTGCCAGCAGCCCGGCGGGGGGGGACGACACTGAAGCTTTCTTT
>TRBJ1-1|TRBD1|many|TRBV14
CASSQTGGAFF
TGTGCCAGCAGCCAGACAGGGGGAGCTTTCTTT
>TRBJ1-2|TRBD1|.|TRBV2
CASSETLGQVDSGYTF
TGTGCCAGCAGTGAAACATTAGGACAGGTTGACAGCGGCTACACCTTC
>TRBJ1-1|.|.|TRBV4-1
CASSQNPQGNTEAFF
TGCGCCAGCAGCCAAAATCCACAGGGGAACACTGAAGCTTTCTTT
>TRBJ1-2|.|few|TRBV15
CATSIGEDGYTF
TGTGCCACCAGCATAGGGGAGGATGGCTACACCTTC
>TRBJ1-1|.|medium-sized|TRBV10-2
CARESGHTEAFF
TGCGCCAGGGAATCCGGGCACACTGAAGCTTTCTTT
>TRBJ1-1|TRBD1|few|TRBV7-8
CASSPGQGNTEAFF
TGTGCCAGCAGCCCGGGACAGGGGAACACTGAAGCTTTCTTT
>TRBJ2-2|.|.|TRBV9
CASSARLAGDTWELFF
TGTGCCAGCAGCGCCAGGTTGGCCGGGGACACCTGGGAGCTGTTTTTT
>TRBJ2-7|.|many|TRBV20-1
CSARSVAVSYEQYF
TGCAGTGCTCGATCTGTGGCCGTCTCCTACGAGCAGTACTTC
>TRBJ2-5|TRBD2|many|TRBV7-2
CASSPQASGRAQKTQYF
TGTGCCAGCAGCCCACAGGCTAGCGGGAGGGCTCAAAAGACCCAGTACTTC
>TRBJ1-5|.|.|TRBV5-1
CASSLNRETAQHF
TGCGCCAGCAGCCTCAACAGGGAAACAGCCCAGCATTTT
>TRBJ2-7|.|.|TRBV5-1
CASSLGVTATDEQYF
TGCGCCAGCAGCTTGGGGGTTACAGCTACCGACGAGCAGTACTTC
>TRBJ1-4|.|medium-sized|TRBV28
CATREQGEKLFF
TGTGCCACCCGGGAGCAGGGTGAAAAACTGTTTTTT
>TRBJ1-1|.|.|TRBV10-3
CAISEAGGNEGFF
TGTGCCATCAGTGAGGCGGGGGGCAATGAAGGTTTCTTT
>TRBJ2-3|.|many|TRBV4-2
CASSQVFTRTSTDTQYF
TGTGCCAGCAGCCAAGTATTCACTCGGACTAGCACAGATACGCAGTATTTT
>TRBJ2-7|TRBD2|many|TRBV7-2
CASSSLAASYEQYF
TGTGCCAGCAGCTCGCTAGCGGCATCGTACGAGCAGTACTTC
>TRBJ2-1|TRBD2|many|TRBV29-1
CSVGTRMVNEQFF
TGCAGCGTTGGGACTAGGATGGTTAATGAGCAGTTCTTC
>TRBJ2-2|.|few|TRBV6-1
CANLDRAGMDTGELFF
TGTGCCAACCTAGACAGGGCGGGAATGGACACCGGGGAGCTGTTTTTT
>TRBJ1-1|TRBD1|medium-sized|TRBV10-3
CAASRGQDTEAFF
TGTGCCGCGTCCAGGGGGCAAGACACTGAAGCTTTCTTT
>TRBJ2-3|.|few|TRBV6-4
CASSDSKETDTQYF
TGTGCCAGCAGTGACTCAAAGGAAACAGATACGCAGTATTTT
>TRBJ2-1|TRBD2|few|TRBV10-2
CASSDLTSGDYNEQLF
TGCGCCAGCAGTGATCTGACTAGCGGGGACTACAATGAGCAGTTATTC
>TRBJ2-7|.|.|TRBV7-9
CSISVEGPTEQYF
TGTTCCATCAGCGTCGAAGGCCCAACCGAGCAGTACTTC
>TRBJ2-1|TRBD1|few|TRBV5-5
CASSIAGGLSNEQFF
TGTGCCAGCAGCATTGCAGGGGGTCTATCCAATGAGCAGTTCTTC
>TRBJ1-2|TRBD1|medium-sized|TRBV28
CASSLRDRANYGYTF
TGTGCCAGCAGTTTAAGGGACAGGGCCAACTATGGCTACACCTTC
>TRBJ2-7|TRBD1|many|TRBV7-9
CASSTPGTGNGEQYF
TGTGCCAGCAGCACCCCCGGGACAGGGAATGGTGAGCAGTACTTC
>TRBJ1-3|.|few|TRBV12-3/TRBV12-4
CASSWGGGAGNTIYF
TGTGCCAGCAGTTGGGGTGGGGGGGCTGGAAACACCATATATTTT
>TRBJ1-2|.|medium-sized|TRBV6-1
CASSKRDTSNYGYTF
TGTGCCAGCAGTAAACGGGACACTTCTAACTATGGCTACACCTTC
>TRBJ2-7|.|.|TRBV18
CASSPTGTWSSWQYF
TGTGCCAGCTCACCTACCGGGACATGGTCTTCGTGGCAGTACTTC
>TRBJ1-1|.|.|TRBV28
CASSSGIGSTEAFF
TGTGCCAGCAGCTCAGGTATTGGGAGCACTGAAGCTTTCTTT
>TRBJ2-3|.|few|TRBV12-3/TRBV12-4
CASSFRADTQYF
TGTGCCAGCAGTTTCAGGGCAGATACGCAGTATTTT
>TRBJ1-6|.|few|TRBV6-1
CASSSHKPGSPLHF
TGTGCCAGCAGTTCCCACAAACCGGGTTCACCCCTCCACTTT
>TRBJ2-7|.|.|TRBV18
CASSPPAAYEQYF
TGTGCCAGCTCACCCCCTGCTGCTTACGAGCAGTACTTC
>TRBJ1-4|.|.|TRBV3-1
CASSQTVGPAPEKLFF
TGTGCCAGCAGCCAGACCGTCGGCCCTGCGCCTGAAAAACTGTTTTTT
>TRBJ2-7|.|.|TRBV20-1
CSAREGTPHSGVAIYEQYF
TGCAGTGCTAGAGAAGGGACACCACACAGCGGGGTAGCTATCTACGAGCAGTACTTC
>TRBJ2-5|.|few|TRBV6-2/TRBV6-3
CASSSFRETQYF
TGTGCCAGCAGTTCCTTCCGAGAGACCCAGTACTTC
>TRBJ2-3|TRBD2|few|TRBV2
CASTLGLAGRGGTQYF
TGTGCCAGCACCCTCGGACTAGCGGGAAGGGGAGGTACGCAGTACTTT
>TRBJ2-1|.|.|TRBV4-3
CASSQDGETRVYNEQFF
TGCGCCAGCAGCCAAGATGGGGAAACCAGGGTTTACAATGAGCAGTTCTTC
>TRBJ1-5|.|few|TRBV2
CASSESGGPNQPQHF
TGTGCCAGCAGTGAATCGGGGGGACCTAATCAGCCCCAGCATTTT
>TRBJ2-3|.|many|TRBV24-1
CATSDQGDRRGTDTQYF
TGTGCCACCAGTGATCAGGGTGACAGAAGGGGCACAGATACGCAGTATTTT
>TRBJ2-2|.|few|TRBV18
CASSLAGLLTGELFF
TGTGCCAGCTCACTTGCGGGTCTCCTCACCGGGGAGCTGTTTTTT